The rows below give T cell receptor beta chains drawn from one sample of a study of T cell repertoires in cytomegalovirus infection. Via MiXCR, TCRdb re-called the reads, giving one row per CDR3 protein. The profile shows hundreds of thousands of distinct CDR3 sequences, roughly 24% of them singletons. Source material: CD8+ T cells from PBMCs. The receptors here all came from a human donor in good health (CMV status not recorded). Some clones in this sample may be carry-over from other donors' samples. The CDR3 runs from the conserved cysteine through the conserved F or W. Fields, in order: J gene, D gene, V gene, clone size, CDR3 DNA, CDR3 protein. D genes are given only for firm matches. The listing skips clone size in some rows; elsewhere it reads once, few, many or a size class.

J gene: TRBJ2-3
D gene: -
V gene: TRBV28
clone size: few
CDR3 DNA: TGTGCCAGCAGCTTCGACGGGGGCACAGATACGCAGTATTTT
CDR3 protein: CASSFDGGTDTQYF

J gene: TRBJ2-5
D gene: TRBD2
V gene: TRBV7-2
clone size: many
CDR3 DNA: TGTGCCAGCAGCTCGGGGACTAGCGGGGGAGAGACCCAGTACTTC
CDR3 protein: CASSSGTSGGETQYF

J gene: TRBJ2-2
D gene: TRBD2
V gene: TRBV6-6
clone size: -
CDR3 DNA: TGTGCCAGCAGTCCCACCAGTCCCGGGACTAGCACCTACACCGGGGAGCTGTTTTTT
CDR3 protein: CASSPTSPGTSTYTGELFF

J gene: TRBJ2-1
D gene: -
V gene: TRBV12-3/TRBV12-4
clone size: many
CDR3 DNA: TGTGCCAGCTTAACATTGCGAAATGAGCAGTTCTTC
CDR3 protein: CASLTLRNEQFF

J gene: TRBJ2-3
D gene: TRBD2
V gene: TRBV7-2
clone size: many
CDR3 DNA: TGTGCCAGCAGCTTCCCGACCAGGACTAGCGGGTCCCCCCCGGATACGCAGTATTTT
CDR3 protein: CASSFPTRTSGSPPDTQYF

J gene: TRBJ2-7
D gene: -
V gene: TRBV6-2/TRBV6-3
clone size: -
CDR3 DNA: TGTGCCAGCAGTTACCTTCAGGAGGAAATGCCCTACGAGCAGTACTTC
CDR3 protein: CASSYLQEEMPYEQYF

J gene: TRBJ2-3
D gene: -
V gene: TRBV6-6
clone size: -
CDR3 DNA: TGTGCCAGCAGTAACTCGGTAGGGAGAAGCACAGATACGCAGTATTTT
CDR3 protein: CASSNSVGRSTDTQYF

J gene: TRBJ2-3
D gene: -
V gene: TRBV7-2
clone size: many
CDR3 DNA: TGTGCCAGCAGCTTAGGCGTAGGGGTGCTGAATACGCAGTATTTT
CDR3 protein: CASSLGVGVLNTQYF

J gene: TRBJ1-1
D gene: -
V gene: TRBV19
clone size: -
CDR3 DNA: TGTGCCAGTAGTAACACCGGCTACACTGAAGCTTTCTTT
CDR3 protein: CASSNTGYTEAFF

J gene: TRBJ2-5
D gene: TRBD2
V gene: TRBV6-2/TRBV6-3
clone size: few
CDR3 DNA: TGTGCCAGCAGTTTACTAGCGTTCCAAGAGACCCAGTACTTC
CDR3 protein: CASSLLAFQETQYF

J gene: TRBJ1-1
D gene: -
V gene: TRBV29-1
clone size: few
CDR3 DNA: TGCAGCGTTGATTTGGGGGAGGGATTTGGTTTCTTT
CDR3 protein: CSVDLGEGFGFF

J gene: TRBJ2-5
D gene: -
V gene: TRBV14
clone size: few
CDR3 DNA: TGTGCCAGCAGCCATACGGGCAGGGAAGAGACCCAGTACTTC
CDR3 protein: CASSHTGREETQYF

J gene: TRBJ2-1
D gene: -
V gene: TRBV12-3/TRBV12-4
clone size: -
CDR3 DNA: TGTGCCAGCAGCGAACAGGGAGCAGTAGTAGCAGGCATCGAGCAGTTCTTC
CDR3 protein: CASSEQGAVVAGIEQFF

J gene: TRBJ1-5
D gene: -
V gene: TRBV6-1
clone size: -
CDR3 DNA: TGTGCCAGCATGGCCGATCAGCCCCAGCATTTT
CDR3 protein: CASMADQPQHF

J gene: TRBJ1-4
D gene: -
V gene: TRBV14
clone size: -
CDR3 DNA: TGTGCCAGCAGCCCGGTAACAACTGCAACTAATGAAAAACTGTTTTTT
CDR3 protein: CASSPVTTATNEKLFF

J gene: TRBJ2-3
D gene: -
V gene: TRBV7-6
clone size: many
CDR3 DNA: TGTGCCAGCAGCTTAGCGGGGGGCTACCCAGATACGCAGTATTTT
CDR3 protein: CASSLAGGYPDTQYF

J gene: TRBJ2-1
D gene: TRBD1
V gene: TRBV6-8
clone size: -
CDR3 DNA: TGTGCCAGCAGTTACCTTGGACAGGGGGCGGACAATGAGCAGTTCTTC
CDR3 protein: CASSYLGQGADNEQFF

J gene: TRBJ2-1
D gene: TRBD1
V gene: TRBV19
clone size: -
CDR3 DNA: TGTGCCAGTAGTATATTCCCACCGGGACAGGGGGCCTTCAATGAGCAGTTCTTC
CDR3 protein: CASSIFPPGQGAFNEQFF

J gene: TRBJ1-1
D gene: -
V gene: TRBV14
clone size: few
CDR3 DNA: TGTGCCAGCAGCCAAGGGGGATTGGGGACTGAAGCTTTCTTT
CDR3 protein: CASSQGGLGTEAFF